The TCR beta chain under discussion was sequenced for a study of T cell changes during pregnancy in multiple sclerosis. The protocol was immunoSEQ multiplex PCR, while the TCRdb copy is restricted to in-frame clones and leaves out a portion. The sample contains approximately 89,000 clones, around 94% of which appear only once. Looked up from germline, CDR1 is LNHDA and CDR2 is SQIVND (reference sequence). The CDR3 is 14 residues long. The V end lost 8 bases, the J end lost 1 base, and 14 bases lay between the germline ends. The input for sequencing was peripheral blood, taken in the third trimester of pregnancy. This chain connects TRBV19 to TRBJ1-1, with D maybe TRBD1 (6 bases). The sequence was collected from a female donor with multiple sclerosis, enrolled in a pregnancy study. In DNA, the CDR3 is TGTGCCAGTGAAGCCGGGACAAAGAACACTGAAGCTTTCTTT. It yields the protein CASEAGTKNTEAFF.